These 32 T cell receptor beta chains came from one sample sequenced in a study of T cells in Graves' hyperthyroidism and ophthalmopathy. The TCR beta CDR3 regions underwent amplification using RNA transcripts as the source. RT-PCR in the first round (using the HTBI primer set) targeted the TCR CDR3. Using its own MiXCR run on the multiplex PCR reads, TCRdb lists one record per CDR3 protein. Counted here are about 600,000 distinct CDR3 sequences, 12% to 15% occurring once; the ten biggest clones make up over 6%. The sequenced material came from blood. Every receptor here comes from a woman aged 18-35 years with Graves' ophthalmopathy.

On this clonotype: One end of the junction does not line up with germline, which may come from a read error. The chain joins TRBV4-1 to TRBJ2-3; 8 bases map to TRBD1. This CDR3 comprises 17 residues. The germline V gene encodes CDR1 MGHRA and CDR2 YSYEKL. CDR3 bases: TGCGCCAGCGGCCAAGGGGGACCGGGACAGGACACAGATACGCAGTATTTT. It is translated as CASGQGGPGQDTDTQYF.

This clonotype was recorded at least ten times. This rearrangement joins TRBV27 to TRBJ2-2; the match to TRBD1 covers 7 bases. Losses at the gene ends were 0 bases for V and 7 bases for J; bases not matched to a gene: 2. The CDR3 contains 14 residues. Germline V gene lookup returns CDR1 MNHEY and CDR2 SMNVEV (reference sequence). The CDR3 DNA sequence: TGTGCCAGCAGTTTATCCCGGGACAGCGGGGAGCTGTTTTTT. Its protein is CASSLSRDSGELFF.

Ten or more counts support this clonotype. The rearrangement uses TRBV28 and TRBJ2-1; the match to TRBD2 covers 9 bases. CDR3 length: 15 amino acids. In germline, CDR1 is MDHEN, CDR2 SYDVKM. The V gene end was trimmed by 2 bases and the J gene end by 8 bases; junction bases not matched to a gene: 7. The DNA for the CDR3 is TGTGCCAGCAGTTTAGAACCAGCGGGAGGACATGAGCAGTTCTTC. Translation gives CASSLEPAGGHEQFF.

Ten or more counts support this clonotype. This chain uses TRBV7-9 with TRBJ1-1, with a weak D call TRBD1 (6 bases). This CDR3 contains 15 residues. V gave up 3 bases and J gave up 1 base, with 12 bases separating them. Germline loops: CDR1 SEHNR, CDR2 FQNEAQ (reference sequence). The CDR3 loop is CASSLGGTTNTEAFF. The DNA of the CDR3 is TGTGCCAGCAGCTTGGGCGGGACAACGAACACTGAAGCTTTCTTT.

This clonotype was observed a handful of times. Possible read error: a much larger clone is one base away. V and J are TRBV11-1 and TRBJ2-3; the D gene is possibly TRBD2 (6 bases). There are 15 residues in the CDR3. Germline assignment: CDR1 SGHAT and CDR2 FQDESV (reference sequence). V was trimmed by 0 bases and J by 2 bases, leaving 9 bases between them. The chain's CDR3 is CASSLARGDTDTQYF. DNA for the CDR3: TGTGCCAGCAGCTTAGCCCGCGGGGACACAGATACGCAGTATTTT.

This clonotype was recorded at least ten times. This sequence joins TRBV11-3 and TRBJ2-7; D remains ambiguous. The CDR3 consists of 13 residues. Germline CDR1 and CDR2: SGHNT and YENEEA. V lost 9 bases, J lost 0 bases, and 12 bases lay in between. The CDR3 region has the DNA TGTGCCAGTTCTAGAGGACCCTCCTACGAGCAGTACTTC. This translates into CASSRGPSYEQYF.

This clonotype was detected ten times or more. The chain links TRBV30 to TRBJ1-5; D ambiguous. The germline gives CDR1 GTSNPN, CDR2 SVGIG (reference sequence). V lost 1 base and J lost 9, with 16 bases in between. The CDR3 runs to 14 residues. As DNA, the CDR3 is TGTGCCTGGAGTGCCTACAGCGTTCGTACGCCCCAGCATTTT. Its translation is CAWSAYSVRTPQHF.

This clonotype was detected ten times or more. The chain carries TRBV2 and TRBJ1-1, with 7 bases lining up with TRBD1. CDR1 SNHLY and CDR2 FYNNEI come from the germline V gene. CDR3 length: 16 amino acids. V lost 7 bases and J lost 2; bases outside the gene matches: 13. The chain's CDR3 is CASIYERQGVNTEAFF. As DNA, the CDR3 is TGTGCCAGCATCTACGAGCGACAGGGAGTAAACACTGAAGCTTTCTTT.

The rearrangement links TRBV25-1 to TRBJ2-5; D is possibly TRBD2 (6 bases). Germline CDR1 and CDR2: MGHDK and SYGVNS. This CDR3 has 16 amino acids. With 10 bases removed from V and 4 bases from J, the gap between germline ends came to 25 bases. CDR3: CATALGWGDGGETQYF. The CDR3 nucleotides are TGTGCCACCGCACTGGGGTGGGGGGACGGCGGAGAGACCCAGTACTTC.

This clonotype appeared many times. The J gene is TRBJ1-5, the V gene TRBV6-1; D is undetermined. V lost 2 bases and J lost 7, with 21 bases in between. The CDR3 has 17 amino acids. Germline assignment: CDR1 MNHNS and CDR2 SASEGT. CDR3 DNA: TGTGCCAGCAGTGAAACTAGCGGCAGAACAAGAGAACAGCCCCAGCATTTT. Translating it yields CASSETSGRTREQPQHF.

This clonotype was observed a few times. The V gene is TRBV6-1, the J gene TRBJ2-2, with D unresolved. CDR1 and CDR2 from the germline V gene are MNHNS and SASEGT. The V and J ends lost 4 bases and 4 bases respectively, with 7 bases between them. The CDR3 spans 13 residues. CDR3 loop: CASSGQATGELFF. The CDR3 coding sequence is TGTGCCAGCAGTGGTCAGGCCACCGGGGAGCTGTTTTTT.

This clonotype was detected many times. The CDR3 DNA reads TGCAGTGCTAGCCCGATACTAGCGGAGACCACAGATACGCAGTATTTT. Amino acids: CSASPILAETTDTQYF. The rearrangement joins TRBV20-1 to TRBJ2-3, with 8 bases fitting TRBD2. The CDR3 covers 16 residues. The trim removed 3 bases at V and 2 bases at J, leaving 10 bases unmatched. Germline V lookup: CDR1 DFQATT, CDR2 SNEGSKA (reference sequence).

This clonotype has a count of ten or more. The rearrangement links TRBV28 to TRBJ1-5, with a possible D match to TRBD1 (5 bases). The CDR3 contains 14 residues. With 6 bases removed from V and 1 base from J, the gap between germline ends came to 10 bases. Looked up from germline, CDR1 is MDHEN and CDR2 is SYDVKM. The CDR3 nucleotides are TGTGCCAGCAGACCACGGGGGAGCAATCAGCCCCAGCATTTT. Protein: CASRPRGSNQPQHF.

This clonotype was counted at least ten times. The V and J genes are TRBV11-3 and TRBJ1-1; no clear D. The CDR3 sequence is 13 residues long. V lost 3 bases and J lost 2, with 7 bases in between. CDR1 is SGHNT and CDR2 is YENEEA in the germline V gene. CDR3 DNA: TGTGCCAGCAGCTTTAACTTTAACACTGAAGCTTTCTTT. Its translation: CASSFNFNTEAFF.

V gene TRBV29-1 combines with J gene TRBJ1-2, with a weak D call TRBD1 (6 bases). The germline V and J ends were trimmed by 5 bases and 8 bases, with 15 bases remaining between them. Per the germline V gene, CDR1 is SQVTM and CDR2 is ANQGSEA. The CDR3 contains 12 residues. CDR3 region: CSVLDRLGGYTF. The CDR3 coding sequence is TGCAGCGTTCTCGACAGGCTGGGAGGCTACACCTTC.

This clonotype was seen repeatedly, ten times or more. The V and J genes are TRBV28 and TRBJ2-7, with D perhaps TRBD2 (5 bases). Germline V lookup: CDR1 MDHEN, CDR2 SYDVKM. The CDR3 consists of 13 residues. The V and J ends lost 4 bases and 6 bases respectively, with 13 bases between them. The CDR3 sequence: CASSSGVRGEQYF. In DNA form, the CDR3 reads TGTGCCAGCAGTTCCGGGGTCCGCGGCGAGCAGTACTTC.

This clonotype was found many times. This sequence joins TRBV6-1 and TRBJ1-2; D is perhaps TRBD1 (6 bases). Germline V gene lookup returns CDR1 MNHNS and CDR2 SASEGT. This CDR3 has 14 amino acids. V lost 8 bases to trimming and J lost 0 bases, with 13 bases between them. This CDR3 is CASEGEGTNYGYTF. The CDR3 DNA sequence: TGTGCCAGCGAGGGGGAAGGGACTAACTATGGCTACACCTTC.

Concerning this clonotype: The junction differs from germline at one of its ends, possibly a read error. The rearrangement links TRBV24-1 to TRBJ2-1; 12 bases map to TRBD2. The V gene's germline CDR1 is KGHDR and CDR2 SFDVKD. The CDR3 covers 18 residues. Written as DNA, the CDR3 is TGTGCCAGCAGTGATTCCTCGCTAGCGGGAGGGCCCCACAATGAGCAGTTCTTC. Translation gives CASSDSSLAGGPHNEQFF.

The DNA of the CDR3 is TGTGCCAGTAGTATCGGAAACGGGGCCTACGAGCAGTACTTC. This codes for CASSIGNGAYEQYF. The V and J genes are TRBV19 and TRBJ2-7; maybe TRBD2 (5 bases). Trimming pared 3 bases from V and 2 bases from J, leaving 11 bases between. The CDR3 extends over 14 amino acids. Germline assignment: CDR1 LNHDA and CDR2 SQIVND (reference sequence).

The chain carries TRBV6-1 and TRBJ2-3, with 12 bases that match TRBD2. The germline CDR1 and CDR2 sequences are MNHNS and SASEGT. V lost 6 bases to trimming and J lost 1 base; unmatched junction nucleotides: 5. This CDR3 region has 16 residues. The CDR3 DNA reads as TGTGCCAGCAGCCGCGGACTAGCGGGGCGCACAGATACGCAGTATTTT. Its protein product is CASSRGLAGRTDTQYF.

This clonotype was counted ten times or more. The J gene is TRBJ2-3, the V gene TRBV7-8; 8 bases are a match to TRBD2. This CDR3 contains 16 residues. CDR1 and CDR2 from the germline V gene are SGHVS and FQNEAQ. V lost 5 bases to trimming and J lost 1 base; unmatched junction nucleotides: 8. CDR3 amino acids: CASSPLSSGGTDTQYF. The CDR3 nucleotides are TGTGCCAGCAGCCCTCTGAGTAGCGGGGGCACAGATACGCAGTATTTT.

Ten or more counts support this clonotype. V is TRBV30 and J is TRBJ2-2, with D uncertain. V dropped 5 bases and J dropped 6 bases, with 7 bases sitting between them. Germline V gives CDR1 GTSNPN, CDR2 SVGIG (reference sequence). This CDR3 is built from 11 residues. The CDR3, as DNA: TGTGCCTGGGCACTTGCCGGGGAGCTGTTTTTT. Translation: CAWALAGELFF.

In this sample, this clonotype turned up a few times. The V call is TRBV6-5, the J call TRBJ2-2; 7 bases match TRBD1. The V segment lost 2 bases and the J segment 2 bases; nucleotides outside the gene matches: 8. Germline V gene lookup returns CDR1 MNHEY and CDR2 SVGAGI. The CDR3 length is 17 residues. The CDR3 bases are TGTGCCAGCAGTTACCCCAACAGGGGCTTAAACACCGGGGAGCTGTTTTTT. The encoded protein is CASSYPNRGLNTGELFF.

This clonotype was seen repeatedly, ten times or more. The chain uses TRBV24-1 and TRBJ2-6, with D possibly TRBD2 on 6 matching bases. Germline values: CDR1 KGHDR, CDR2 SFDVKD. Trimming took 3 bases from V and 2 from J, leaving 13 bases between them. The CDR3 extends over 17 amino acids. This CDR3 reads CATSDGHGGAGANVLTF. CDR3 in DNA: TGTGCCACCAGTGATGGTCACGGGGGTGCTGGGGCCAACGTCCTGACTTTC.

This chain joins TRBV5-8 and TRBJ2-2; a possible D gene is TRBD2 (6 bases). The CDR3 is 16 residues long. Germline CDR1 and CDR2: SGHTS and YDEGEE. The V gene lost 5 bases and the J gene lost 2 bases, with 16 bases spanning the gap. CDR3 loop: CASSWGGVVNTGELFF. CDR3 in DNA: TGTGCCAGCAGTTGGGGCGGGGTGGTTAACACCGGGGAGCTGTTTTTT.

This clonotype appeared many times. The CDR3 protein is CSAKGDRGNILYGYTF. CDR3 coding DNA: TGCAGTGCTAAAGGGGACAGGGGGAATATTCTCTATGGCTACACCTTC. The chain uses TRBV20-1 and TRBJ1-2, with 11 bases matching TRBD1. The CDR3 has 16 residues. From germline, CDR1 is DFQATT and CDR2 SNEGSKA (reference sequence). Trimming cost V 4 bases and J 4 bases; bases outside gene matches: 11.

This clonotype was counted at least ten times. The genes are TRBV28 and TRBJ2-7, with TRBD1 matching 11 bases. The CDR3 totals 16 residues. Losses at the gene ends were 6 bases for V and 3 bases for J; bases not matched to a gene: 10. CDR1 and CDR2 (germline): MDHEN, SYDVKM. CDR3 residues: CASRPISGTGGYEQYF. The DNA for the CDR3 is TGTGCCAGCAGGCCAATTTCCGGGACAGGGGGCTACGAGCAGTACTTC.

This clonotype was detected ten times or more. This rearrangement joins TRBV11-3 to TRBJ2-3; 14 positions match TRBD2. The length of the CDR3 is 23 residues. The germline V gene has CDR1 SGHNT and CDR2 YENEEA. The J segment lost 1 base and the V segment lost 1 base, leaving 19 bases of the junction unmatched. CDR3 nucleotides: TGTGCCAGCAGCTTAGTAGCCCTCCCGGGGACTAGCGGGAGTGGGGCACGCACAGATACGCAGTATTTT. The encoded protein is CASSLVALPGTSGSGARTDTQYF. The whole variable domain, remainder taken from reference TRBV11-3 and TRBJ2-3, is EAGVVQSPRYKIIEKKQPVAFWCNPISGHNTLYWYLQNLGQGPELLIRYENEEAVDDSQLPKDRFSAERLKGVDSTLKIQPAELGDSAVYLCASSLVALPGTSGSGARTDTQYFGPGTRLTVL.

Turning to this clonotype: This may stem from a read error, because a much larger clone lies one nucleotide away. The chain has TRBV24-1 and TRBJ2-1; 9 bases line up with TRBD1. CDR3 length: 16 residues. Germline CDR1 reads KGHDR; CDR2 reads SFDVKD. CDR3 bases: TGTGCCAGCAGTGCCTCCGGGACAGGGTCCTACAATGAGCAGTTCTTC. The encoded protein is CASSASGTGSYNEQFF.

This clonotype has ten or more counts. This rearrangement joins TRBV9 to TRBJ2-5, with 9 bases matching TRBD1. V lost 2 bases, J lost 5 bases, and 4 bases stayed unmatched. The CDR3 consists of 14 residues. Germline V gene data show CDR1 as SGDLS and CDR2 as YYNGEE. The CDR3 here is CASSVGQGYETQYF. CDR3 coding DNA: TGTGCCAGCAGCGTGGGACAGGGATACGAGACCCAGTACTTC.

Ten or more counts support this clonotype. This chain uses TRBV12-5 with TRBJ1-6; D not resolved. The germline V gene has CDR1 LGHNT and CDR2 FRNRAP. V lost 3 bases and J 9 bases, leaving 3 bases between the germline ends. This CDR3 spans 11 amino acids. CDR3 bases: TGTGCTAGTGGTTTCCGTTCACCCCTCCACTTT. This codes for CASGFRSPLHF. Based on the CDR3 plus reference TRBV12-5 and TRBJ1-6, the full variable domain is DARVTQTPRHKVTEMGQEVTMRCQPILGHNTVFWYRQTMMQGLELLAYFRNRAPLDDSGMPKDRFSAEMPDATLATLKIQPSEPRDSAVYFCASGFRSPLHFGNGTRLTVT.

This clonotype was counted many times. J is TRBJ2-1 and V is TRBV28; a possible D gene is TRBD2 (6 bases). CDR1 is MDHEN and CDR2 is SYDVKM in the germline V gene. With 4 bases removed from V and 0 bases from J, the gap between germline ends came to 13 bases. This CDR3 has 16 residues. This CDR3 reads CASSSAGTHSYNEQFF. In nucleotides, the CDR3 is TGTGCCAGCAGTTCCGCGGGGACCCACTCCTACAATGAGCAGTTCTTC.